These 4 T cell receptor beta chains came from one sample sequenced in a study of blood T cell repertoires in COVID-19. Profiled with immunoSEQ multiplex PCR; TCRdb holds only in-frame clones, not every one. Of approximately 270,000 clones detected, about nine tenths appear once; the ten largest clones hold 2.2%. Input material: peripheral blood. These receptors originate from a man between 50 and 59 years old with acute or convalescent COVID-19.

V gene TRBV5-1 combines with J gene TRBJ2-5; 7 bases align to TRBD2. Germline CDR1 reads SGHRS; CDR2 reads YFSETQ. V trimming: 4 bases; J trimming: 3 bases; junction bases outside the gene matches: 0. CDR3 size: 12 residues. The CDR3 loop is CASSRGEETQYF. The CDR3 DNA reads TGCGCCAGCAGCCGGGGGGAAGAGACCCAGTACTTC.

The chain recombines TRBV27 with TRBJ1-1; the D gene is possibly TRBD1 (6 bases). Trimming pared 9 bases from V and 0 bases from J, leaving 11 bases between. The germline CDR1 and CDR2 sequences are MNHEY and SMNVEV (reference sequence). The CDR3 length is 13 residues. The CDR3 spells CASSGHMNTEAFF. CDR3 in DNA: TGTGCCAGTTCGGGACATATGAACACTGAAGCTTTCTTT.

This clone has more than one count but fewer than ten. The V call is TRBV19, the J call TRBJ2-2; 7 bases are a match to TRBD2. CDR3 length: 15 amino acids. Germline CDR1 LNHDA, CDR2 SQIVND (reference sequence). V was clipped by 3 bases and J by 4 bases; unmatched bases: 5. In DNA, the CDR3 is TGTGCCAGTAGTATCGGACTAGTCGTCACCGGGGAGCTGTTTTTT. Protein sequence: CASSIGLVVTGELFF.

The chain is built from TRBV7-2 and TRBJ2-4; D is possibly TRBD2 (6 bases). CDR1 and CDR2 (germline): SGHTA, FQGNSA. V dropped 1 base and J dropped 2 bases, with 12 bases sitting between them. This CDR3 is 16 amino acids long. The CDR3 spells CASSLDAGNSKNIQYF. The CDR3, as DNA: TGTGCCAGCAGCTTAGATGCGGGGAACTCCAAAAACATTCAGTACTTC. The full variable domain, completed using reference TRBV7-2 and TRBJ2-4, is GAGVSQSPSNKVTEKGKDVELRCDPISGHTALYWYRQSLGQGLEFLIYFQGNSAPDKSGLPSDRFSAERTGGSVSTLTIQRTQQEDSAVYLCASSLDAGNSKNIQYFGAGTRLSVL.